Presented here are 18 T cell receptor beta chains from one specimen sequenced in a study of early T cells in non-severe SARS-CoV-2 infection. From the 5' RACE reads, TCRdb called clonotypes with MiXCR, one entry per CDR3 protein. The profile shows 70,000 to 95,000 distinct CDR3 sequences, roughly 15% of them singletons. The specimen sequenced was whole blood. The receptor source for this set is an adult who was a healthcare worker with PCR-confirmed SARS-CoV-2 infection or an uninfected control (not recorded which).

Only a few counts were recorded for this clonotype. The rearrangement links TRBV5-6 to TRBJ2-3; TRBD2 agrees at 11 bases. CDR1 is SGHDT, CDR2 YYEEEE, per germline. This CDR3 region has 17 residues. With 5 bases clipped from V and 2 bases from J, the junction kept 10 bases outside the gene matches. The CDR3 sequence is CASSSGGAFQYTDTQYF. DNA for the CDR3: TGTGCCAGCAGTAGCGGGGGGGCCTTCCAGTACACAGATACGCAGTATTTT. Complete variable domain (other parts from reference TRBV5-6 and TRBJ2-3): DAGVTQSPTHLIKTRGQQVTLRCSPKSGHDTVSWYQQALGQGPQFIFQYYEEEERQRGNFPDRFSGHQFPNYSSELNVNALLLGDSALYLCASSSGGAFQYTDTQYFGPGTRLTVL.

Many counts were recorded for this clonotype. CDR3 sequence: CASSQTVGQGEAGELFF. As DNA, the CDR3 is TGTGCCAGCAGCCAAACTGTAGGACAGGGGGAAGCCGGGGAGCTGTTTTTT. V and J are TRBV3-1 and TRBJ2-2, with 10 positions matching TRBD1. The CDR3 spans 17 residues. Germline loops: CDR1 LGHDT, CDR2 YNNKEL (reference sequence). Losses at the gene ends were 2 bases for V and 6 bases for J; bases not matched to a gene: 9. Filled out from reference TRBV3-1 and TRBJ2-2, the complete variable domain reads DTAVSQTPKYLVTQMGNDKSIKCEQNLGHDTMYWYKQDSKKFLKIMFSYNNKELIINETVPNRFSPKSPDKAHLNLHINSLELGDSAVYFCASSQTVGQGEAGELFFGEGSRLTVL.

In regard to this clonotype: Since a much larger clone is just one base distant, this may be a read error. The CDR3 region has the DNA TGCAGTGCTAGAGGCCTGCAAAGACAGTTTAATAATTCACCCCTCCACTTT. Protein: CSARGLQRQFNNSPLHF. The chain is built from TRBV20-1 and TRBJ1-6; maybe TRBD1 (5 bases). CDR3 length: 17 residues. Germline V CDR1 and CDR2: DFQATT, SNEGSKA (reference sequence). V gave up 1 base and J gave up 5 bases, with 18 bases separating them.

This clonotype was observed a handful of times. CDR3 sequence: CASSAGIGDRNYNEQFF. For the CDR3, the DNA is TGTGCCAGCAGCGCAGGGATTGGGGACAGGAACTACAATGAGCAGTTCTTC. The gene calls are TRBV9 and TRBJ2-1; 8 nucleotides match TRBD1. Trimming at V came to 3 bases and at J to 3 bases, leaving 11 bases not matched to a gene. Germline assignment: CDR1 SGDLS and CDR2 YYNGEE. There are 17 residues in the CDR3.

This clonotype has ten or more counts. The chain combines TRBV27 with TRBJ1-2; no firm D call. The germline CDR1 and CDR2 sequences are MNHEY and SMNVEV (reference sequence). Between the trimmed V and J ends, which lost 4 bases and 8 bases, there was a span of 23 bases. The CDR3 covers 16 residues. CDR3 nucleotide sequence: TGTGCCAGCAGTTCATCGACCACCTCCCCCGAGTGGGGCTACACCTTC. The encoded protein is CASSSSTTSPEWGYTF.

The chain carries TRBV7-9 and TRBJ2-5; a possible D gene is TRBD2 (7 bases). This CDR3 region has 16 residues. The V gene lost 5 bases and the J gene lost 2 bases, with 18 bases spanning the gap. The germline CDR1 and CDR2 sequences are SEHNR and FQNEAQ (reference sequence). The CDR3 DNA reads TGTGCCAGCAGCCTCGTCGGGGGGCCGAGGCAAGAGACCCAGTACTTC. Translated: CASSLVGGPRQETQYF.

Here the CDR3 reads CASSQDSQIYTEAFF. The DNA for the CDR3 is TGTGCCAGCAGCCAAGATAGTCAGATATACACTGAAGCTTTCTTT. The chain is built from TRBV4-2 and TRBJ1-1; D is ambiguous. With 0 bases removed from V and 3 bases from J, the gap between germline ends came to 11 bases. CDR1 LGHNA and CDR2 YNFKEQ come from the germline V gene. This CDR3 has 15 amino acids.

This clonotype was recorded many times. In DNA form, the CDR3 reads TGCGCCAGCAGCTTTACTTATACGGGGGGCTCCTACAATGAGCAGTTCTTC. Translated, it gives CASSFTYTGGSYNEQFF. The genes are TRBV5-1 and TRBJ2-1, with 7 nucleotides matching TRBD2. Germline V CDR1 and CDR2: SGHRS, YFSETQ. CDR3 length: 17 residues. J was trimmed by 0 bases and V by 2 bases; bases with no gene match: 8.

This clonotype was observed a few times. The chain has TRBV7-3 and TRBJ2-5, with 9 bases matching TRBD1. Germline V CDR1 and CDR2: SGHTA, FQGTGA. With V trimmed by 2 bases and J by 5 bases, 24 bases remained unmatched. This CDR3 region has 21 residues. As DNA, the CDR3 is TGTGCCAGCAGCTTAGAGGACGGTGGTGGGACAGGGCATATAGTTGGTGAGACCCAGTACTTC. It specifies CASSLEDGGGTGHIVGETQYF.

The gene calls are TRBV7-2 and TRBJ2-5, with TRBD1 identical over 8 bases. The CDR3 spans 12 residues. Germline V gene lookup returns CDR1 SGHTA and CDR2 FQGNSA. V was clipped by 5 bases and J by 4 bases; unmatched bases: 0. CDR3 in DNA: TGTGCCAGCAGCGACAGGGGAGAGACCCAGTACTTC. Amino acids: CASSDRGETQYF.

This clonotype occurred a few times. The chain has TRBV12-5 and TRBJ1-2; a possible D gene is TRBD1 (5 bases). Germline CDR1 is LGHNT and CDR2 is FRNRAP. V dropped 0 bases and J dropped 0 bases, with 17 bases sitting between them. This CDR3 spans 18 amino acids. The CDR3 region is CASGLVLSKGIPNYGYTF. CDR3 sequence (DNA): TGTGCTAGTGGTTTGGTACTAAGCAAGGGGATCCCTAACTATGGCTACACCTTC.

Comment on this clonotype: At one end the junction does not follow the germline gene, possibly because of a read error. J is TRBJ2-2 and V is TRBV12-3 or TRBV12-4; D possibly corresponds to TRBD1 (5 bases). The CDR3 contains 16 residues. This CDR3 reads CASSLVGRSNTGELFF. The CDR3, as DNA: TGTGCCAGCAGCTTAGTGGGGCGGAGCAACACCGGGGAGCTGTTTTTT.

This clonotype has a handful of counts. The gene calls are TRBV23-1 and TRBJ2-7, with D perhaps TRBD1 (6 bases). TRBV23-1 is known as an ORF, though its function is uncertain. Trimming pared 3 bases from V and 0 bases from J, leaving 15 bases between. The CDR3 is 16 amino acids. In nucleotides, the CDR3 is TGCGCCAGCAGTCAGGACAGTAACCACTTCTCCTACGAGCAGTACGTC. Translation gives CASSQDSNHFSYEQYV.

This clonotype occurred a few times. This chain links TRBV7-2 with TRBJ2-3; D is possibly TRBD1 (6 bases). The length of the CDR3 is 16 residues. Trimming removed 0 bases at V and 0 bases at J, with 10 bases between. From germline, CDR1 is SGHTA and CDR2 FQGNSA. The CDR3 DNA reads TGTGCCAGCAGCTTAGCGGGGGCCGTCAGCACAGATACGCAGTATTTT. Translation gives CASSLAGAVSTDTQYF.

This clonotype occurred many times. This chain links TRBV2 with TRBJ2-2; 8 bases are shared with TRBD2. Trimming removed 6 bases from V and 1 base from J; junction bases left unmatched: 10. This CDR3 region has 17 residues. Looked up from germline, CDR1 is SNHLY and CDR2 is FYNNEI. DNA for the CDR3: TGTGCCAGCAGCGTCCGGGGGGGGTCCCTGAACACCGGGGAGCTGTTTTTT. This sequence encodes CASSVRGGSLNTGELFF. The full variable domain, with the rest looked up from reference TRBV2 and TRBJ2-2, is EPEVTQTPSHQVTQMGQEVILRCVPISNHLYFYWYRQILGQKVEFLVSFYNNEISEKSEIFDDQFSVERPDGSNFTLKIRSTKLEDSAMYFCASSVRGGSLNTGELFFGEGSRLTVL.

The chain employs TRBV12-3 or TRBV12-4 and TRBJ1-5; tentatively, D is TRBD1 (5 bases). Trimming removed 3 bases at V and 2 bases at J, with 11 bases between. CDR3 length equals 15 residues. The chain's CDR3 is CASSFLGAGNQPQHF. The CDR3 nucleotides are TGTGCCAGCAGTTTTCTCGGGGCCGGCAATCAGCCCCAGCATTTT.

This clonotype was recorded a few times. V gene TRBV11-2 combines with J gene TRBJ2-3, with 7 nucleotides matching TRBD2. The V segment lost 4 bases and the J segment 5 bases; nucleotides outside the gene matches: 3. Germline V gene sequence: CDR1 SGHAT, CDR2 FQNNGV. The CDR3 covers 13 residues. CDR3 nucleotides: TGTGCCAGCAGCTCCGGGACTATAGATACGCAGTATTTT. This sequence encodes CASSSGTIDTQYF.

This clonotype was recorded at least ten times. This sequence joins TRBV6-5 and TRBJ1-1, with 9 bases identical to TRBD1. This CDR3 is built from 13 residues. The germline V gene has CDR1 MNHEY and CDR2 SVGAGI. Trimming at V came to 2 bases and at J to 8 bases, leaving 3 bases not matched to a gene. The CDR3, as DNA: TGTGCCAGCAGTTACCCAGGACAGGGGGAAGCTTTCTTT. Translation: CASSYPGQGEAFF.